This TCR beta chain was documented in a study of cytomegalovirus exposure and HLA in healthy donors. Notes on the study in general: Equally common other TCR beta chains were less clonally expanded than HLA-associated ones, a later analysis found. Looking again later, the authors saw that most CMV-associated TCR beta chains seemed HLA-restricted. Roughly uniform depth of sequencing across donors was assumed in presence/absence analyses. Information on immune exposure was restricted to one variable (CMV serostatus).

This clone was picked up a small number of times. Its target is not known. The length of the CDR3 is 13 residues. With 6 bases removed from V and 5 bases from J, the gap between germline ends came to 11 bases. CDR1 MNHEY and CDR2 SVGAGI come from the germline V gene. Vbeta (60) and Jbeta (13) primers were used in the PCR. The assay was immunoSEQ multiplex PCR, and TCRdb's table has in-frame clones only and misses some. Here the sample spans fewer than 120,000 clones, around four fifths being singletons. This rearrangement joins TRBV6-5 to TRBJ2-1; a weak D match, TRBD1 (6 bases). The TCR was taken from a man aged 25-40 years in good health and CMV-seropositive. Sequenced input: PBMCs. The CDR3 DNA is TGTGCCAGCAGCCTGACAGGAGACAATGAGCAGTTCTTC. This translates into CASSLTGDNEQFF.